This record looks at one T cell receptor (beta chain) sequence and its context. This sample was taken from a study of cytomegalovirus exposure and HLA in healthy donors. PCR used 60 Vbeta primers and 13 Jbeta primers. Some clones are missing from TCRdb's copy, which holds only in-frame ones; the method was immunoSEQ multiplex PCR. The sample comprises over 200,000 clones, roughly 89% of which are singletons, and roughly 1% rests with the top ten. This TCR came from a woman younger than 35 in good health and CMV-seronegative. Source material: PBMCs.

CDR3 loop: CASSLHGGEGTQYF. The DNA of the CDR3 is TGTGCCAGCAGCTTACACGGGGGTGAGGGCACGCAGTATTTT. The chain has TRBV7-2 and TRBJ2-3, with a possible D match to TRBD2 (6 bases). The V gene lost 2 bases and the J gene lost 9 bases, with 15 bases spanning the gap. Germline CDR1 is SGHTA and CDR2 is FQGNSA. The CDR3 has 14 amino acids.